A selection of T cell receptor beta chains follows, all from one sample in a study of beta chain features in type 1 diabetes. The table came from immunoSEQ multiplex PCR; TCRdb's copy has only in-frame clones and leaves some out. The repertoire holds roughly 25,000 clones, with over 60% as singletons. Sequencing was done on a sample of Tregs from blood. These receptors were collected from a middle-aged woman in good health. Each CDR3 is given with its conserved first and last residue. A D gene is named only where the DNA matches it firmly. Clone size, where shown, is once, few, many, or a class for clones that have expanded.

J gene,clone size,V gene,D gene,CDR3 DNA,CDR3 protein
TRBJ1-1,.,TRBV29-1,.,TGCAGCGTGATTCGGGACACCATCGGAACTTTCTTT,CSVIRDTIGTFF
TRBJ2-7,.,TRBV18,.,TGTGCCAGCTCCAACCGGGGGGAGCAGTACTTC,CASSNRGEQYF
TRBJ2-5,.,TRBV5-1,TRBD2,TGCGCCAGCAGTTGGGGCGGGGGCCAAGAGACCCAGTACTTC,CASSWGGGQETQYF
TRBJ2-3,.,TRBV7-2,.,TGTGCCAGCAGTTTTAGGACCGCCAGCGGGGATACGCAGTATTTT,CASSFRTASGDTQYF
TRBJ1-4,once,TRBV6-1,TRBD1,TGTGCCAGCGCTACCAGGGGGGCGAATGAAAAACTGTTTTTT,CASATRGANEKLFF
TRBJ1-5,few,TRBV7-9,.,TGTGCCAGCAGCTTAGGCAGGGGAGATCAGCCCCAGCATTTT,CASSLGRGDQPQHF
TRBJ2-7,.,TRBV6-6,TRBD1,TGTGCCAGCTCGGGACAGGGGTTCCACGAGCAGTACTTC,CASSGQGFHEQYF
TRBJ2-1,.,TRBV5-1,TRBD1,TGCGCCAGCAGCTTATCGGGACAGTTATACAATGAGCAGTTCTTC,CASSLSGQLYNEQFF
TRBJ2-2,.,TRBV4-1,TRBD2,TGCGCCAGCAGCCAAGATGGGGGGACTACGAACACCGGGGAGCTGTTTTTT,CASSQDGGTTNTGELFF
TRBJ2-3,.,TRBV19,.,TGTGCCAGTAGCCCTTCTAGGGGAGATACGCAGTATTTT,CASSPSRGDTQYF
TRBJ1-1,few,TRBV11-2,.,TGTGCCAGCAGCCCCCGGGGTACCGGCCCGGGCACTGAAGCTTTCTTT,CASSPRGTGPGTEAFF
TRBJ1-1,.,TRBV29-1,.,TGCAGCGTGGGGCCCCCGGCAGGATCCGTGAACACTGAAGCTTTCTTT,CSVGPPAGSVNTEAFF
TRBJ1-5,.,TRBV29-1,.,TGCAGCGTTTATCTAGGGACTGGGAGCAATCAGCCCCAGCATTTT,CSVYLGTGSNQPQHF
TRBJ1-1,.,TRBV2,TRBD1,TGTGCCAGCAATACGGGACAGGGTCGAACTGAAGCTTTCTTT,CASNTGQGRTEAFF
TRBJ2-1,.,TRBV5-1,.,TGCGCCAGCAGCTTGGACTCGGGCCGAGGGTTCTACAATGAGCAGTTCTTC,CASSLDSGRGFYNEQFF
TRBJ1-4,.,TRBV4-1,.,TGCGCCAGCAGCCAAGTAAGGGGCATGGCTAATGAAAAACTGTTTTTT,CASSQVRGMANEKLFF
TRBJ1-3,.,TRBV18,.,TGTGCCAGCTCACGAGGCGGATCTGGAAACACCATATATTTT,CASSRGGSGNTIYF
TRBJ1-1,.,TRBV5-4,TRBD1,TGTGCCAGCAGCTTGGGGGGACAGGGAGGGGCTGAAGCTTTCTTT,CASSLGGQGGAEAFF
TRBJ2-1,.,TRBV7-2,TRBD1,TGTGCCAGCAGCTTGGGACAGATAAACCTCAATGAGCAGTTCTTC,CASSLGQINLNEQFF
TRBJ1-5,.,TRBV11-2,TRBD1,TGTGCCAGCAGCTTCGACAGGGGGGGCAATCAGCCCCAGCATTTT,CASSFDRGGNQPQHF
TRBJ2-1,.,TRBV6-5,.,TGTGCCAGCAGTTACGGGGGCGTCAACAATGAGCAGTTCTTC,CASSYGGVNNEQFF
TRBJ1-1,few,TRBV29-1,.,TGCAGCGTTGTTTTGGGCATGAACACTGAAGCTTTCTTT,CSVVLGMNTEAFF
TRBJ1-6,.,TRBV5-1,.,TGCGCCAGCAGCCGTGCCCAGGGATCTGGGAATTCACCCCTCCACTTT,CASSRAQGSGNSPLHF
TRBJ1-1,once,TRBV5-4,.,TGTGCCAGCAATGCCGGACAGATGAACACTGAAGCTTTCTTT,CASNAGQMNTEAFF
TRBJ1-1,once,TRBV7-8,TRBD1,TGTGCCAGCAGTTATAATTCAGGGGGCGCAAACACTGAAGCTTTCTTT,CASSYNSGGANTEAFF
TRBJ1-2,.,TRBV19,.,TGTGCCAGTAGTATAGATCTACAGGGTATCTATGGCTACACCTTC,CASSIDLQGIYGYTF
TRBJ1-5,.,TRBV5-1,.,TGCGCCAGCAGCTTGGCGGGGAGCGGCAATCAGCCCCAGCATTTT,CASSLAGSGNQPQHF
TRBJ2-2,.,TRBV5-1,.,TGCGCCAGCAGCTTGTCCCAGCGGACTAACACCGGGGAGCTGTTTTTT,CASSLSQRTNTGELFF
TRBJ1-1,.,TRBV21-1,.,TGTGCCAGCAGCCCCCACAAACCCCGACCCGACTGGGGCCTTCTGAACACTGAAGCTTTCTTT,CASSPHKPRPDWGLLNTEAFF
TRBJ1-6,.,TRBV2,.,TGTGCCAGCAGTGAAACACAGAGCTATAATTCACCCCTCCACTTT,CASSETQSYNSPLHF
TRBJ1-6,.,TRBV7-6,TRBD1,TGTGCCAGCAGCTTAATGGGTACAGGGGATTCACCCCTCCACTTT,CASSLMGTGDSPLHF
TRBJ1-5,.,TRBV6-6,.,TGTGCCAGCAGTTACGTACAGGGCAGGGATCAGCCCCAGCATTTT,CASSYVQGRDQPQHF
TRBJ1-2,.,TRBV4-3,.,TGCGCCAGCAGCCAAGAGGGACAAACGGATGGCTACACCTTC,CASSQEGQTDGYTF
TRBJ2-1,.,TRBV11-2,TRBD1,TGTGCCAGCAGCTTTCCTACCGGGACAGGGCGCAATGAGCAGTTCTTC,CASSFPTGTGRNEQFF
TRBJ2-7,few,TRBV6-5,TRBD1,TGTGCCAGCCGGGACAGGGTATATCACGAGCAGTACTTC,CASRDRVYHEQYF
TRBJ2-3,.,TRBV5-1,.,TGCGCCAGCAGCTTGGCTCGGGTTACTAGCACAGATACGCAGTATTTT,CASSLARVTSTDTQYF
TRBJ2-1,once,TRBV5-1,.,TGCGCCAGCAGCTTCAGTCCCACAGGGTCCTACAATGAGCAGTTCTTC,CASSFSPTGSYNEQFF
TRBJ1-1,.,TRBV5-1,.,TGCGCCAGCAGCTTACAGGGTTTCACCACTGAAGCTTTCTTT,CASSLQGFTTEAFF
TRBJ2-1,.,TRBV29-1,TRBD2,TGCAGCGGCTCTCCCGGGACTAGCGGGGCCGAGCAGTTCTTC,CSGSPGTSGAEQFF
TRBJ2-1,.,TRBV29-1,.,TGCAGCGTTGTAGGGGGAGGGTGGTTCTTC,CSVVGGGWFF
TRBJ2-7,.,TRBV6-6,TRBD1,TGTGCCAGCAGTCAACCCTCTGGGACAGGGAACTACGAGCAGTACTTC,CASSQPSGTGNYEQYF
TRBJ2-3,.,TRBV13,.,TGTGCCAGCAGCTTCTCCAGGGGGGAGCAGTATTTT,CASSFSRGEQYF
TRBJ2-3,.,TRBV12-5,TRBD2,TGTGCTAGTGGTTTTACTAGCGGGGCTTGGATGGCTAGCACAGATACGCAGTATTTT,CASGFTSGAWMASTDTQYF
TRBJ2-7,.,TRBV6-5,TRBD1,TGTGCCAGCAGTTACTCGACAGGGAGTACCTACGAGCAGTACTTC,CASSYSTGSTYEQYF
TRBJ2-1,.,TRBV11-2,TRBD1,TGTGCCAGCAGCTTATGGGCCGGACAGGGGAGTAATGAGCAGTTCTTC,CASSLWAGQGSNEQFF
TRBJ1-1,.,TRBV6-5,.,TGTGCCAGCATGGGCCGACAGGCCCTTCCAGCTTTCTTT,CASMGRQALPAFF
TRBJ2-7,.,TRBV19,TRBD1,TGTGCCAGTAGCGGCAGGGGGATCATCTACGAGCAGTACTTC,CASSGRGIIYEQYF
TRBJ2-7,.,TRBV29-1,.,TGCAGCGGCATAACAGGGAACGAGCAGTACTTC,CSGITGNEQYF
TRBJ1-2,.,TRBV23-1,.,TGCGCCAGCACTACAGGCGAAGAAGGGATTCCGTCCGACAGGAGCGATCGTGACTATGGCTACACCTTC,CASTTGEEGIPSDRSDRDYGYTF
TRBJ2-1,.,TRBV10-3,TRBD2,TGTGCCATCAGTGGAGCCACTAGCGGGGGGGACAATGAGCAGTTCTTC,CAISGATSGGDNEQFF